The 28 T cell receptor beta chains given below trace back to one sample, sequenced in a study of spatial heterogeneity in lung cancer. TCRdb passed the 5' RACE reads through MiXCR, listing each CDR3 protein once. In the table there are tens of thousands of distinct CDR3 sequences, 6.5% to 9% of which are singletons. The sample's time point: sample taken at primary tumor resection. Material for sequencing was whole RNA from tumor, nontumor lung or frozen PBMC, left unsorted. This specimen consisted of PBMCs, obtained at surgery. The receptors come from a male donor with early-stage non-small cell lung cancer.

This clonotype was found many times. The chain combines TRBV6-5 with TRBJ1-2; D gene ambiguous. Looked up from germline, CDR1 is MNHEY and CDR2 is SVGAGI. Trimming took 6 bases from V and 8 from J, leaving 7 bases between them. CDR3 length equals 10 residues. Here the CDR3 DNA reads TGTGCCAGCAGGGACGAAGGCTACACCTTC. Encoded protein: CASRDEGYTF.

This clonotype was counted at least ten times. The chain employs TRBV5-1 and TRBJ2-7; tentative D call: TRBD1 (6 bases). CDR1 is SGHRS and CDR2 is YFSETQ in the germline V gene. The CDR3 has 14 amino acids. Deletions cut 3 bases from V and 2 bases from J, with 12 bases between. The CDR3 loop is CASSYPGQTYEQYF. CDR3 DNA: TGCGCCAGCAGCTACCCAGGACAGACCTACGAGCAGTACTTC. Variable domain in full (rest from reference TRBV5-1 and TRBJ2-7): KAGVTQTPRYLIKTRGQQVTLSCSPISGHRSVSWYQQTPGQGLQFLFEYFSETQRNKGNFPGRFSGRQFSNSRSEMNVSTLELGDSALYLCASSYPGQTYEQYFGPGTRLTVT.

In its sample, this clonotype was seen many times. The V and J genes are TRBV12-3 or TRBV12-4 and TRBJ1-4, with a possible D match to TRBD1 (5 bases). Between the trimmed V and J ends, which lost 3 bases and 10 bases, there was a span of 15 bases. The CDR3 spans 14 residues. The CDR3 protein is CASSFSGTLVKLFF. The CDR3 coding sequence is TGTGCCAGCAGTTTTTCGGGGACGTTGGTAAAACTGTTTTTT.

This clonotype has at least ten counts. This chain connects TRBV6-1 to TRBJ2-7, with 13 nucleotides matching TRBD2. Germline assignment: CDR1 MNHNS and CDR2 SASEGT. After removal of 6 bases from V and 7 bases from J, the junction contained 12 bases not matched to a gene. The CDR3 contains 16 residues. CDR3 protein: CASSPQRLAGGKEQYV. CDR3 DNA: TGTGCCAGCAGCCCTCAAAGACTAGCGGGAGGAAAAGAGCAGTACGTC.

This clonotype was counted many times. This chain connects TRBV12-3 or TRBV12-4 to TRBJ2-1; a possible D gene is TRBD1 (5 bases). This CDR3 has 13 amino acids. V gave up 5 bases and J gave up 5 bases, with 10 bases separating them. As DNA, the CDR3 is TGTGCCAGCAGTGCGACAGTAAACAATGAGCAGTTCTTC. Amino acids: CASSATVNNEQFF.

Many counts were recorded for this clonotype. The V and J genes are TRBV19 and TRBJ1-5; 9 bases fit TRBD1. CDR1 LNHDA and CDR2 SQIVND come from the germline V gene (reference sequence). The CDR3 is made up of 17 amino acids. Trimming cost V 10 bases and J 3 bases; bases outside gene matches: 16. The CDR3 reads CATTSTITGGNNQPQHF. Here the CDR3 DNA reads TGTGCCACTACGTCCACGATAACAGGGGGCAACAATCAGCCCCAGCATTTT.

The chain is built from TRBV10-3 and TRBJ2-7; D is unclear. The CDR3 is made up of 15 amino acids. From germline, CDR1 is ENHRY and CDR2 SYGVKD. The ends were cut back, 4 bases at V and 5 bases at J, with 18 bases in the middle. CDR3 in amino acids: CAISGSTGELNEQYF. CDR3 in DNA: TGTGCCATCAGTGGATCGACTGGGGAACTTAACGAGCAGTACTTC.

Regarding this clonotype: A read error is possible here, since a much larger clone lies one base away. This chain links TRBV20-1 with TRBJ2-2; TRBD1 matches at 9 bases. The germline V gene has CDR1 DFQATT and CDR2 SNEGSKA (reference sequence). CDR3 length: 16 amino acids. CDR3 protein: CSARDAGTGNIGEPFF. The CDR3, as DNA: TGCAGTGCTAGAGATGCCGGGACAGGGAACATCGGGGAGCCGTTTTTT.

The V and J genes are TRBV6-5 and TRBJ2-5; 7 bases line up with TRBD1. Germline CDR1 reads MNHEY; CDR2 reads SVGAGI. CDR3 size: 15 residues. The V and J ends lost 5 bases and 1 base, in that order; junction bases with no gene match: 7. The CDR3 is CASSPPGQRQETQYF. Here the CDR3 DNA reads TGTGCCAGCAGTCCACCGGGACAGCGCCAAGAGACCCAGTACTTC.

This clonotype has ten or more counts. The chain couples TRBV7-9 to TRBJ2-3; D is unresolved. The CDR3 runs to 11 residues. Germline V CDR1 and CDR2: SEHNR, FQNEAQ (reference sequence). The V end was cut by 8 bases, the J end by 3 bases, with 6 bases between. The CDR3 bases are TGTGCCAGCTCCCCGACAGATACGCAGTATTTT. This codes for CASSPTDTQYF.

Many counts were recorded for this clonotype. The CDR3 region has the DNA TGTGCCAGCAGTCCAATAGCGGGAGGGGAGACCCAGTACTTC. The encoded protein is CASSPIAGGETQYF. This sequence joins TRBV12-3 or TRBV12-4 and TRBJ2-5, with TRBD2 matching over 11 bases. CDR3 size: 14 residues. V lost 5 bases and J lost 5; bases outside the gene matches: 4.

Ten or more counts support this clonotype. The chain employs TRBV12-3 or TRBV12-4 and TRBJ2-1; D is unclear. CDR3 size: 16 residues. The germline V and J ends were trimmed by 5 bases and 0 bases, with 14 bases remaining between them. CDR3 bases: TGTGCCAGCAGTACCGCCAGATCGAGCTCCTACAATGAGCAGTTCTTC. Amino acid sequence: CASSTARSSSYNEQFF.

This clonotype appeared many times. This chain joins TRBV5-4 and TRBJ2-5; D unclear. In germline, CDR1 is SGHNT, CDR2 YYREEE (reference sequence). V lost 3 bases and J lost 4, with 16 bases in between. This CDR3 has 15 amino acids. CDR3 region: CASSSWTVTGETQYF. CDR3 DNA sequence: TGTGCCAGCAGCTCATGGACCGTGACGGGAGAGACCCAGTACTTC.

By its share, this clonotype is medium-sized. This chain connects TRBV29-1 to TRBJ2-1; D remains unclear. CDR3 length: 12 residues. Germline CDR1 reads SQVTM; CDR2 reads ANQGSEA. The V end was cut by 1 base, the J end by 4 bases, with 5 bases between. The CDR3, as DNA: TGCAGCGTTGAAGTTCAGTACAATGAGCAGTTCTTC. Translating it yields CSVEVQYNEQFF.

In this sample, this clonotype turned up many times. The chain combines TRBV4-2 with TRBJ2-3, with 9 bases lining up with TRBD2. The CDR3 extends over 18 amino acids. Trimming removed 8 bases from V and 0 bases from J; junction bases left unmatched: 15. Germline V gene data show CDR1 as LGHNA and CDR2 as YNFKEQ. CDR3 amino acids: CASGGMAGGLSSTDTQYF. The CDR3 region has the DNA TGTGCCAGCGGCGGTATGGCGGGAGGGCTCTCTAGCACAGATACGCAGTATTTT.

There are a few counts of this clonotype. CDR3 DNA: TGTGCCAGCAGCCCTAGATTAGCGGGGGCTACAGATACGCAGTATTTT. Protein: CASSPRLAGATDTQYF. The V gene is TRBV7-2, the J gene TRBJ2-3; 9 nucleotides line up with TRBD2. Germline loops: CDR1 SGHTA, CDR2 FQGNSA. Germline trimming cut 5 bases from V and 3 bases from J; bases unmatched to any gene: 9. This CDR3 contains 16 residues.

This clonotype has ten or more counts. The CDR3 DNA is TGTGCCAGCAGCTTACTTTATGCAGATACGCAGTATTTT. This encodes CASSLLYADTQYF. The gene calls are TRBV7-9 and TRBJ2-3; D gene unclear. Trimming left V 2 bases short and J 4 bases short, with 7 bases between. This CDR3 is built from 13 residues. CDR1 is SEHNR and CDR2 is FQNEAQ in the germline V gene (reference sequence).

In its sample, this clonotype was seen many times. The gene calls are TRBV5-4 and TRBJ2-2; maybe TRBD1 (6 bases). Per germline, CDR1 SGHNT and CDR2 YYREEE (reference sequence). V dropped 4 bases and J dropped 3 bases, with 19 bases sitting between them. The CDR3 extends over 17 amino acids. CDR3 sequence reads: CASSTDSLGVDTGELFF. The CDR3 nucleotides read TGTGCCAGCAGCACGGACAGCCTAGGGGTCGACACCGGGGAGCTGTTTTTT.

This clonotype came up once. This chain connects TRBV4-2 to TRBJ2-3; D is undetermined. Germline V CDR1 and CDR2: LGHNA, YNFKEQ. This CDR3 is built from 16 residues. V was shortened by 1 base and J by 3 bases, with 14 bases between the two germline ends. CDR3 amino acids: CASSQAWAARTDTQYF. The CDR3 nucleotides are TGTGCCAGCAGCCAAGCTTGGGCCGCGAGGACAGATACGCAGTATTTT.

The sample holds many counts of this clonotype. CDR3 amino acids: CAISLTARTDTQYF. The DNA of the CDR3 is TGTGCCATCAGCCTGACAGCCCGCACAGATACGCAGTATTTT. The chain carries TRBV10-3 and TRBJ2-3; tentative D call: TRBD1 (5 bases). Per the germline V gene, CDR1 is ENHRY and CDR2 is SYGVKD. This CDR3 contains 14 residues. Trimming removed 6 bases at V and 1 base at J, with 11 bases between.

This clonotype was found many times. This chain connects TRBV7-2 to TRBJ1-4, with D maybe TRBD1 (6 bases). The CDR3 covers 15 residues. The V gene lost 4 bases and the J gene lost 0 bases, with 9 bases spanning the gap. The V gene's germline CDR1 is SGHTA and CDR2 FQGNSA. The CDR3 is CASSSGQPTNEKLFF. In nucleotides, the CDR3 is TGTGCCAGCAGCTCCGGACAGCCAACTAATGAAAAACTGTTTTTT.

This clonotype was observed at least ten times. This chain uses TRBV12-3 or TRBV12-4 with TRBJ1-2, with TRBD1 matching 8 bases. J was trimmed by 6 bases and V by 6 bases; bases with no gene match: 6. This CDR3 spans 13 amino acids. In nucleotides, the CDR3 is TGTGCCAGCAGATCCCGACAGGGGAATGGCTACACCTTC. This encodes CASRSRQGNGYTF.

This clonotype was recorded a few times. The chain carries TRBV6-1 and TRBJ2-1, with TRBD2 matching 12 bases. Germline V gene lookup returns CDR1 MNHNS and CDR2 SASEGT. The CDR3 runs to 15 residues. V dropped 2 bases and J dropped 4; count of bases not matched to a gene: 0. As DNA, the CDR3 is TGTGCCAGCAGTGAACTAGCGGGGGGGTACAATGAGCAGTTCTTC. It is translated as CASSELAGGYNEQFF.

This clonotype was detected many times. This chain connects TRBV6-1 to TRBJ2-5; 7 bases line up with TRBD2. Germline loops: CDR1 MNHNS, CDR2 SASEGT. The ends lost 2 bases at V and 5 bases at J; junction bases unmatched: 5. CDR3 size: 14 residues. The CDR3 is CASSERNGRETQYF. As DNA, the CDR3 is TGTGCCAGCAGTGAAAGAAACGGGAGGGAGACCCAGTACTTC.

This clonotype was picked up many times. The chain joins TRBV27 to TRBJ1-6; D perhaps matches TRBD1 (6 bases). The germline gives CDR1 MNHEY, CDR2 SMNVEV (reference sequence). Trimming took 2 bases from V and 7 from J, leaving 15 bases between them. This CDR3 has 16 amino acids. CDR3 nucleotide sequence: TGTGCCAGCAGTTTAGGGCAGGGGAATAACAATTCACCCCTCCACTTT. This translates into CASSLGQGNNNSPLHF.

This clonotype was counted at least ten times. The chain uses TRBV5-1 and TRBJ2-5; a possible D gene is TRBD1 (6 bases). Trimming shortened V by 5 bases and J by 2 bases, and 13 bases separated the two germline ends. The CDR3 has 14 amino acids. Per germline, CDR1 SGHRS and CDR2 YFSETQ. The CDR3 DNA follows: TGCGCCAGCAGGTTGACAGGCGAACAAGAGACCCAGTACTTC. Protein sequence: CASRLTGEQETQYF.

This clonotype has more than one count but fewer than ten. This chain joins TRBV11-2 and TRBJ1-6; perhaps TRBD1 as D (5 bases). CDR1 is SGHAT, CDR2 FQNNGV, per germline. Trimming cost V 4 bases and J 7 bases, with 8 bases left between them. CDR3 length: 13 amino acids. In nucleotides, the CDR3 is TGTGCCAGCAGCTCGACAGAGAATTCACCCCTCCACTTT. Its protein product is CASSSTENSPLHF.

This clonotype was detected many times. The chain links TRBV10-3 to TRBJ2-1; TRBD2 matches 14 bases. The germline V gene has CDR1 ENHRY and CDR2 SYGVKD. CDR3 length equals 16 residues. V lost 4 bases, J lost 8 bases, and 7 bases stayed unmatched. CDR3: CAISGAGTSGSYEQFF. CDR3 DNA: TGTGCCATCAGTGGTGCCGGGACTAGCGGGAGCTATGAGCAGTTCTTC.